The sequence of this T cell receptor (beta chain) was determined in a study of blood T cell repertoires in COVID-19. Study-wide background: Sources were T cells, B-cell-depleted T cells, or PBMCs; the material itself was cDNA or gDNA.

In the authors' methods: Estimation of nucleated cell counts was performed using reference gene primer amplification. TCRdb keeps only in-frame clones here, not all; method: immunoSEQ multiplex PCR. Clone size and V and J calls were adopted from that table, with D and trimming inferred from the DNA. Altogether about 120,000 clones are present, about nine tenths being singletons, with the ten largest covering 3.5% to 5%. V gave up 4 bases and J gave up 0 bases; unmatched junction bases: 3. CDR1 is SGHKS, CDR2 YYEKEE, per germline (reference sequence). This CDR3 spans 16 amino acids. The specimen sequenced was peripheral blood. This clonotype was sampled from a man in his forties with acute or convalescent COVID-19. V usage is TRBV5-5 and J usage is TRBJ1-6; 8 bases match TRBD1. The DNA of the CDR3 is TGTGCCAGCAGCAGACAGGGGAGCTCCTATAATTCACCCCTCCACTTT. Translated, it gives CASSRQGSSYNSPLHF.